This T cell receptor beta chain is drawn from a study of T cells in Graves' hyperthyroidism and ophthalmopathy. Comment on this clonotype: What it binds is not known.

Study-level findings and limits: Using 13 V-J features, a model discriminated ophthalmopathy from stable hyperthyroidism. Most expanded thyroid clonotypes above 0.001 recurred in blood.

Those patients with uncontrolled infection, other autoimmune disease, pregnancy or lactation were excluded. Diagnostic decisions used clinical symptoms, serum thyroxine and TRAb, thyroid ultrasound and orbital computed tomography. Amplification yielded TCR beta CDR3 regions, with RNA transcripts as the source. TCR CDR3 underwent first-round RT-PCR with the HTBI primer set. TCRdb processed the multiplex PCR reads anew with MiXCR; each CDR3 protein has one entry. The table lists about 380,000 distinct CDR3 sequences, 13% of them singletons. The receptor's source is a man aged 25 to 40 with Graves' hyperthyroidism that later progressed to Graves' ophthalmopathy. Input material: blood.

CDR3 nucleotides: TGCGCCAGCAGCTCTACTCCCGGGACAGCGAACTATGGCTACACCTTC. Translating gives CASSSTPGTANYGYTF. This chain links TRBV5-1 with TRBJ1-2, with 7 nucleotides matching TRBD1. Per the germline V gene, CDR1 is SGHRS and CDR2 is YFSETQ. The length of the CDR3 is 16 residues. V lost 3 bases, J lost 2 bases, and 10 bases stayed unmatched.